One T cell receptor beta chain is described in this entry. Its antigen is unidentified. Synthetic spike-ins, TCR analog templates, were added into each PCR. Sequencing used immunoSEQ multiplex PCR; TCRdb keeps in-frame clones, though not all of them. This sample has about 38,000 clones, with approximately 80% found just once. This sample was taken from a study of PD-L1 blockade in urothelial cancer. For the study at large: In the mid-2010s, patients got going on atezolizumab, taking 1,200 mg intravenously every 3 weeks. Points from the study as a whole: At 3 weeks on treatment, tumor-associated clones expanded more with durable benefit.

Sampling of each patient yielded between 1 and 8 specimens, collected pretreatment and on-treatment. The CDR3 totals 15 residues. Trimming pared 0 bases from V and 8 bases from J, leaving 15 bases between. Germline loops: CDR1 SGHRS, CDR2 YFSETQ. The clonotype originates from a man aged 55 to 70 with urothelial cancer. The chain couples TRBV5-1 to TRBJ2-1, with D maybe TRBD2 (5 bases). Material: PBMCs, obtained around atezolizumab (anti-PD-L1) treatment. This chain's CDR3 is CASSLGQNPGDEQFF. The CDR3, as DNA: TGCGCCAGCAGCTTGGGACAAAACCCCGGGGATGAGCAGTTCTTC.